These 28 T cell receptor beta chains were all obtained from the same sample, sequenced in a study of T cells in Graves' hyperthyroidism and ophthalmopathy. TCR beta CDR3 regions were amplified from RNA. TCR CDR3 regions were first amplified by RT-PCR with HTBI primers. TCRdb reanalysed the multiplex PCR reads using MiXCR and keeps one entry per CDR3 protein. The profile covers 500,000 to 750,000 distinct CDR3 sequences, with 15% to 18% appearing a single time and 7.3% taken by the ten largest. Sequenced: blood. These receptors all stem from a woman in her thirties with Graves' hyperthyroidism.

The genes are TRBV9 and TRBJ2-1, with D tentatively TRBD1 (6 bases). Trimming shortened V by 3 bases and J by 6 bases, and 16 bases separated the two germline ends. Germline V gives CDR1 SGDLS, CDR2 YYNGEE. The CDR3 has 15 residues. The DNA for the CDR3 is TGTGCCAGCAGCGCCGACAGGTACCCTACCAATGAGCAGTTCTTC. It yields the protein CASSADRYPTNEQFF.

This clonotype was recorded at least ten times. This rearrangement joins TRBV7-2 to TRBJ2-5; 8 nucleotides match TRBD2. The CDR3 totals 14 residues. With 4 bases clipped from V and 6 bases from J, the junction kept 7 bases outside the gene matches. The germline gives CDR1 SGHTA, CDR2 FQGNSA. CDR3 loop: CASSSGLAWQTQYF. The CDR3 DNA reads TGTGCCAGCAGCTCTGGACTAGCTTGGCAGACCCAGTACTTC.

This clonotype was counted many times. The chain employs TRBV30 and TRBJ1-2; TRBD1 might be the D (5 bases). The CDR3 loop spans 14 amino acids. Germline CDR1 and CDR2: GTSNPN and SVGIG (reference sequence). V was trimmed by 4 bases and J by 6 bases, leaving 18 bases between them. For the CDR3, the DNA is TGTGCCTGGAACGACTGGACAATAGTTGATGGCTACACCTTC. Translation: CAWNDWTIVDGYTF. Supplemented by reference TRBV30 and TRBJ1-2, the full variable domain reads SQTIHQWPATLVQPVGSPLSLECTVEGTSNPNLYWYRQAAGRGLQLLFYSVGIGQISSEVPQNLSASRPQDRQFILSSKKLLLSDSGFYLCAWNDWTIVDGYTFGSGTRLTVV.

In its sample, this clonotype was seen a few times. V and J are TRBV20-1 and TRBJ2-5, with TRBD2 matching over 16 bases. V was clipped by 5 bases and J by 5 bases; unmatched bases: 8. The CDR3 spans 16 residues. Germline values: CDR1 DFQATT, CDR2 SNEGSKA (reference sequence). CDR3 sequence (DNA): TGCAGTGCTCGAATTGGGACTAGCGGGAGGGCCGAGACCCAGTACTTC. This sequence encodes CSARIGTSGRAETQYF.

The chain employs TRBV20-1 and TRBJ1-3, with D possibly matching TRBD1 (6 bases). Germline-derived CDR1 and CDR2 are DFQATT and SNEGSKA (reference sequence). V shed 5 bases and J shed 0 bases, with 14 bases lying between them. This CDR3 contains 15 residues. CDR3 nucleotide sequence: TGCAGTGCTCAACCTGAGGGACACTCTGGAAACACCATATATTTT. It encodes CSAQPEGHSGNTIYF.

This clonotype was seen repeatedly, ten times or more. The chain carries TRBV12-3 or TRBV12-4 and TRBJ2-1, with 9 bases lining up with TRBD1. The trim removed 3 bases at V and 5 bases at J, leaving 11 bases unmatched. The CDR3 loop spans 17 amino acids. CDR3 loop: CASSFSGQGITHNEQFF. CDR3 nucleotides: TGTGCCAGCAGTTTTAGCGGACAGGGGATCACCCACAATGAGCAGTTCTTC.

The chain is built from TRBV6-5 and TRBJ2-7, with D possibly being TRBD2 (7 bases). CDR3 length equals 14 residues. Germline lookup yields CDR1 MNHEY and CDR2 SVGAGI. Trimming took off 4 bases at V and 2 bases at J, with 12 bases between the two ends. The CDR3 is CASSSTGRAYEQYF. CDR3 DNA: TGTGCCAGCAGTTCTACAGGGAGGGCCTACGAGCAGTACTTC.

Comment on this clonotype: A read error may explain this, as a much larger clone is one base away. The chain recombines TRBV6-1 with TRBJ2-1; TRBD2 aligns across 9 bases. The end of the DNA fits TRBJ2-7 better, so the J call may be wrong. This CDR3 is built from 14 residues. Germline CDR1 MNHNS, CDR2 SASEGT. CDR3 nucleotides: TGTGCCAGCAGCGCTAGCGGGGTGTACAATGAGCAGTACTTC. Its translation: CASSASGVYNEQYF.

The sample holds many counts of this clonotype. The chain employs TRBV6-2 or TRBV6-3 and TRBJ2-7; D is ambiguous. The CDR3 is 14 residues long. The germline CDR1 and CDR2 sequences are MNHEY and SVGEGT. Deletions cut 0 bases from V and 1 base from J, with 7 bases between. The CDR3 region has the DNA TGTGCCAGCAGTTACTCTGGACGATCCTACGAGCAGTACTTC. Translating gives CASSYSGRSYEQYF.

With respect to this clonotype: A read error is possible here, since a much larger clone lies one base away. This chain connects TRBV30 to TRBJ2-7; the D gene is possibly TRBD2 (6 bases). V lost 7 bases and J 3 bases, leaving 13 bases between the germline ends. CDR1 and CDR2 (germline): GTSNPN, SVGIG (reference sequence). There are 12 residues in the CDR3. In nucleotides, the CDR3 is TGTGCCTTGGGGACTGGTTACTACGAGCAGTACTTC. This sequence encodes CALGTGYYEQYF.

DNA of the CDR3: TGTGCTAGTGGTTTTGCGGACAGGGGGCCGCAGTTCTTC. It translates to CASGFADRGPQFF. The chain couples TRBV12-5 to TRBJ2-1; 11 nucleotides match TRBD1. Germline V gene sequence: CDR1 LGHNT, CDR2 FRNRAP. The CDR3 contains 13 residues. The trim removed 3 bases at V and 12 bases at J, leaving 4 bases unmatched. Variable domain in full (rest from reference TRBV12-5 and TRBJ2-1): DARVTQTPRHKVTEMGQEVTMRCQPILGHNTVFWYRQTMMQGLELLAYFRNRAPLDDSGMPKDRFSAEMPDATLATLKIQPSEPRDSAVYFCASGFADRGPQFFGPGTRLTVL.

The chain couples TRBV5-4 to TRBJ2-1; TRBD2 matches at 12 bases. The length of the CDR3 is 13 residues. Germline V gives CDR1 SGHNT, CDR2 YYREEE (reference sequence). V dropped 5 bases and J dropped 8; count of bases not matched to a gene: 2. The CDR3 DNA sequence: TGTGCCAGCAGGACTAGCGGGAGCTATGAGCAGTTCTTC. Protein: CASRTSGSYEQFF.

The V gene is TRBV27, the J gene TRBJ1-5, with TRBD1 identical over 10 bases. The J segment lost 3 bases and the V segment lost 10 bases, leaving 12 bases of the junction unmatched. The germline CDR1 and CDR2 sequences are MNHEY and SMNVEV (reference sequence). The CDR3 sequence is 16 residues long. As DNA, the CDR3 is TGTGCCACTTCACAAACCGGGACAGGGGACAATCAGCCCCAGCATTTT. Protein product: CATSQTGTGDNQPQHF.

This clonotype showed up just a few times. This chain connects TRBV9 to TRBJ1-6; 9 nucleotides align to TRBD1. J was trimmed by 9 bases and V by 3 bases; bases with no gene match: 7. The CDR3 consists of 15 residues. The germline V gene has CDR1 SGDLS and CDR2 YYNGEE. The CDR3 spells CASSAGQGGFSPLHF. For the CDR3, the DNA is TGTGCCAGCAGCGCGGGACAGGGAGGGTTTTCACCCCTCCACTTT.

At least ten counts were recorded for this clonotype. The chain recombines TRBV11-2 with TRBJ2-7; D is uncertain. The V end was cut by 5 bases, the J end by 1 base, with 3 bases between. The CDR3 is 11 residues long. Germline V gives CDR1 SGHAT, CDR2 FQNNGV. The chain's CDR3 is CASSGSYEQYF. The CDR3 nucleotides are TGTGCCAGCAGCGGGTCCTACGAGCAGTACTTC.

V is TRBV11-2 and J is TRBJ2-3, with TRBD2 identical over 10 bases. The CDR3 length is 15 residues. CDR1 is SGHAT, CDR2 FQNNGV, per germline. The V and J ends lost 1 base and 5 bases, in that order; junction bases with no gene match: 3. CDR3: CASSLVVAGGDTQYF. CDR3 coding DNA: TGTGCCAGCAGCTTAGTGGTAGCGGGAGGAGATACGCAGTATTTT.

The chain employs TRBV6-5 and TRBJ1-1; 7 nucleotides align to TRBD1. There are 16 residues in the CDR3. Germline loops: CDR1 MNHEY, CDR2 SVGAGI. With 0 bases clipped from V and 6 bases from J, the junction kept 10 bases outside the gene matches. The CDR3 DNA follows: TGTGCCAGCAGTTACTCCCAGGGGGTCGGTCGTCCTGAAGCTTTCTTT. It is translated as CASSYSQGVGRPEAFF.

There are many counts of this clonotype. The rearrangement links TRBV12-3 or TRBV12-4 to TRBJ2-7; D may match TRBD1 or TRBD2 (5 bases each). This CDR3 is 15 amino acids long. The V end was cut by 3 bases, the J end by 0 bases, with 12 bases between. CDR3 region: CASSFTGTSSYEQYF. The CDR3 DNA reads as TGTGCCAGCAGTTTCACCGGGACGAGCTCCTACGAGCAGTACTTC.

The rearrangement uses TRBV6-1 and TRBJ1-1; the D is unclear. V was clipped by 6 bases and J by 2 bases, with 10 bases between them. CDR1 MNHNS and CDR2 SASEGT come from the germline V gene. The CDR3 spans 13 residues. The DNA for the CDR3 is TGTGCCAGCAGAATCGGACGAAACACTGAAGCTTTCTTT. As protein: CASRIGRNTEAFF.

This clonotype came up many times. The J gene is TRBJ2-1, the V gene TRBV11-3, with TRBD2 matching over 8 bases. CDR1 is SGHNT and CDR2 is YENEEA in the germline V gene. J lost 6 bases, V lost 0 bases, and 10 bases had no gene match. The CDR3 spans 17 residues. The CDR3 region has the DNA TGTGCCAGCAGCTTAGAGTTCGGCGGGAGGTGGGGCAATGAGCAGTTCTTC. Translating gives CASSLEFGGRWGNEQFF.

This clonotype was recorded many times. CDR3 bases: TGCGCCAGCAGTTCTCACGGCCAATCCACAGATACGCAGTATTTT. It is translated as CASSSHGQSTDTQYF. The chain links TRBV5-1 to TRBJ2-3, with unresolved D. The CDR3 loop spans 15 amino acids. V shed 5 bases and J shed 2 bases, with 15 bases lying between them. Germline V gives CDR1 SGHRS, CDR2 YFSETQ. Based on the CDR3 plus reference TRBV5-1 and TRBJ2-3, the full variable domain is KAGVTQTPRYLIKTRGQQVTLSCSPISGHRSVSWYQQTPGQGLQFLFEYFSETQRNKGNFPGRFSGRQFSNSRSEMNVSTLELGDSALYLCASSSHGQSTDTQYFGPGTRLTVL.

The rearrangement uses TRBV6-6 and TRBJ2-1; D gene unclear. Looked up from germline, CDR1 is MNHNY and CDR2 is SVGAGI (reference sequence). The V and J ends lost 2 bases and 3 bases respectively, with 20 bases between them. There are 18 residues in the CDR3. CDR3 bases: TGTGCCAGCAGTTACAATGGGAAAGGGCTGACGTTCTACAATGAGCAGTTCTTC. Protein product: CASSYNGKGLTFYNEQFF.

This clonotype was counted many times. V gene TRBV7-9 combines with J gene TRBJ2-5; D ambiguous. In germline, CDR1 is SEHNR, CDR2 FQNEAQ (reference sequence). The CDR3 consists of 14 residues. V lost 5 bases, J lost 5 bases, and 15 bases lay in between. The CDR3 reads CASSPVRVGETQYF. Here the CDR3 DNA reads TGTGCCAGCAGCCCCGTTAGGGTCGGGGAGACCCAGTACTTC. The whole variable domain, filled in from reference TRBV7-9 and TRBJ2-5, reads DTGVSQNPRHKITKRGQNVTFRCDPISEHNRLYWYRQTLGQGPEFLTYFQNEAQLEKSRLLSDRFSAERPKGSFSTLEIQRTEQGDSAMYLCASSPVRVGETQYFGPGTRLLVL.

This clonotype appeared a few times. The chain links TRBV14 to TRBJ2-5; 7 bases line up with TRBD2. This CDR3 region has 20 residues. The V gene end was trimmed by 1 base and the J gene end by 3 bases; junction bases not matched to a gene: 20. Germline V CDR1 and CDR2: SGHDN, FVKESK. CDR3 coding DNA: TGTGCCAGCAGCCAAGGATACCCGATCGTAGCGGGTACTGGAGAAGAGACCCAGTACTTC. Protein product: CASSQGYPIVAGTGEETQYF.

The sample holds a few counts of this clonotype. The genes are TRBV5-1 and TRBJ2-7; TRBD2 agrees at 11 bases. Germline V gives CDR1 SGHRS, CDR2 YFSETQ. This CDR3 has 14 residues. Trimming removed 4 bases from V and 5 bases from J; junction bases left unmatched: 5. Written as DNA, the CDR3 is TGCGCCAGCAGCGGAACTAGCGGGAGCAACGAGCAGTACTTC. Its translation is CASSGTSGSNEQYF.

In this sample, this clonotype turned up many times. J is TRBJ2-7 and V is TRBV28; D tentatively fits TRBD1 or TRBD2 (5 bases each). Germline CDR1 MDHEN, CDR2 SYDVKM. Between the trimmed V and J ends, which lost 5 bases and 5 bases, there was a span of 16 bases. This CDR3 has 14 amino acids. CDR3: CASSPPGRRNEQYF. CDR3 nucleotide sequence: TGTGCCAGCAGTCCGCCGGGACGGCGAAACGAGCAGTACTTC.

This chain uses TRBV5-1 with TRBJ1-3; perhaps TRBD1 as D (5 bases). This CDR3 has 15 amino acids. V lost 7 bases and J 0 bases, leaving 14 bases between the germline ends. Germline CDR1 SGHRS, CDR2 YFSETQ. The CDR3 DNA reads TGCGCCAGCGGCCGAGGGGACCACTCTGGAAACACCATATATTTT. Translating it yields CASGRGDHSGNTIYF. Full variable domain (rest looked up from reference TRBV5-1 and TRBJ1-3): KAGVTQTPRYLIKTRGQQVTLSCSPISGHRSVSWYQQTPGQGLQFLFEYFSETQRNKGNFPGRFSGRQFSNSRSEMNVSTLELGDSALYLCASGRGDHSGNTIYFGEGSWLTVV.

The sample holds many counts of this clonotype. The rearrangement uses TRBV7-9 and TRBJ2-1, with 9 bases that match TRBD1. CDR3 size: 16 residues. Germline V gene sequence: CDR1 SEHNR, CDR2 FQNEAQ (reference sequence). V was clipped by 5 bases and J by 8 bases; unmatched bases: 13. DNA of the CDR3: TGTGCCAGCAGCCAACCCATCCGACAGGGGGTACATGAGCAGTTCTTC. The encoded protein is CASSQPIRQGVHEQFF.